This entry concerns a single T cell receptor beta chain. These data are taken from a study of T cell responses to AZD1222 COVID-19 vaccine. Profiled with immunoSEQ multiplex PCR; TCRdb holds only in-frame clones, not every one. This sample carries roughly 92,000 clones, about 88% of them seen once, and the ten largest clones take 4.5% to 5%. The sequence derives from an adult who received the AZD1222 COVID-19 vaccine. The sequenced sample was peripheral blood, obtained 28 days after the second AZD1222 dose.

The CDR3 DNA follows: TGTGCCAGCAGTGCCCCGGACAGCCAACACTCTGGGGCCAACGTCCTGACTTTC. Translation: CASSAPDSQHSGANVLTF. V usage is TRBV2 and J usage is TRBJ2-6, with D possibly TRBD1 on 6 matching bases. Germline CDR1 and CDR2: SNHLY and FYNNEI. This CDR3 has 18 amino acids. The V and J ends lost 4 bases and 0 bases respectively, with 16 bases between them.